Each of the 4 T cell receptor beta chains below was sequenced from the same sample in a study of blood T cell repertoires in COVID-19. Libraries were prepared by immunoSEQ multiplex PCR; TCRdb keeps only in-frame clonotypes and omits some of them. The table shows around 130,000 clones, with more than 80% occurring only once. Material for sequencing was peripheral blood. These receptors originate from a human donor in a cohort sampled during active COVID-19.

The rearrangement links TRBV7-3 to TRBJ2-1, with 11 bases aligning to TRBD1. V lost 5 bases, J lost 3 bases, and 3 bases stayed unmatched. Germline V gene data show CDR1 as SGHTA and CDR2 as FQGTGA. CDR3 length: 15 residues. The CDR3: CASSPGQGGYNEQFF. CDR3 nucleotide sequence: TGTGCCAGCAGCCCGGGACAGGGGGGCTACAATGAGCAGTTCTTC.

The chain employs TRBV14 and TRBJ1-5; D remains ambiguous. CDR1 is SGHDN, CDR2 FVKESK, per germline. Trimming cost V 1 base and J 5 bases, with 6 bases left between them. This CDR3 has 13 amino acids. CDR3 protein: CASSQGLDQPQHF. The CDR3 DNA reads TGTGCCAGCAGCCAAGGGTTAGATCAGCCCCAGCATTTT. Supplemented by reference TRBV14 and TRBJ1-5, the full variable domain reads EAGVTQFPSHSVIEKGQTVTLRCDPISGHDNLYWYRRVMGKEIKFLLHFVKESKQDESGMPNNRFLAERTGGTYSTLKVQPAELEDSGVYFCASSQGLDQPQHFGDGTRLSIL.

V and J are TRBV5-1 and TRBJ1-5; unclear D gene. CDR1 is SGHRS and CDR2 is YFSETQ in the germline V gene. Trimming left V 4 bases short and J 6 bases short, with 14 bases between. The CDR3 is made up of 14 amino acids. The CDR3 region has the DNA TGCGCCAGCAGCCTCCTAGGAGGCGCTCAGCCCCAGCATTTT. As protein: CASSLLGGAQPQHF.

This clone has a single count. The CDR3 loop is CASSPRTGLAVDTQYF. The CDR3 DNA reads TGTGCCAGCTCACCCCGGACTGGGCTAGCAGTAGATACGCAGTATTTT. The V call is TRBV18, the J call TRBJ2-3, with D tentatively TRBD2 (5 bases). V lost 3 bases, J lost 5 bases, and 18 bases lay in between. From germline, CDR1 is KGHSH and CDR2 LQKENI. This CDR3 comprises 16 residues.